This T cell receptor (beta chain) is from a study of cytomegalovirus exposure and HLA in healthy donors. Study details: Early on, a data release was issued that held 80 million or so unique TCRs from HLA-typed donors. General observations from the study: In a later analysis, HLA-associated beta chains showed higher expansion and lower generation probabilities than comparable chains.

In its sample, this clone was seen a few times. Its antigen is as yet unknown. Trimming stripped 0 bases from V and 3 bases from J, with 6 bases between. Germline V CDR1 and CDR2: SGHVS, FNYEAQ. The CDR3 length is 13 residues. PCR was performed using 60 Vbeta and 13 Jbeta primers. This table comes from immunoSEQ multiplex PCR, and its TCRdb copy is limited to in-frame clones, with some not included. The profile covers 100,000 to 150,000 clones, with 77% appearing a single time and around 13% taken by the ten largest. This clonotype was sampled from a woman in her thirties or forties in good health and CMV-seropositive. This chain links TRBV7-6 with TRBJ2-7; D gene uncertain. Source material: PBMCs. Here the CDR3 reads CASSLAHSYEQYF. CDR3 nucleotide sequence: TGTGCCAGCAGCTTAGCACACAGCTACGAGCAGTACTTC.